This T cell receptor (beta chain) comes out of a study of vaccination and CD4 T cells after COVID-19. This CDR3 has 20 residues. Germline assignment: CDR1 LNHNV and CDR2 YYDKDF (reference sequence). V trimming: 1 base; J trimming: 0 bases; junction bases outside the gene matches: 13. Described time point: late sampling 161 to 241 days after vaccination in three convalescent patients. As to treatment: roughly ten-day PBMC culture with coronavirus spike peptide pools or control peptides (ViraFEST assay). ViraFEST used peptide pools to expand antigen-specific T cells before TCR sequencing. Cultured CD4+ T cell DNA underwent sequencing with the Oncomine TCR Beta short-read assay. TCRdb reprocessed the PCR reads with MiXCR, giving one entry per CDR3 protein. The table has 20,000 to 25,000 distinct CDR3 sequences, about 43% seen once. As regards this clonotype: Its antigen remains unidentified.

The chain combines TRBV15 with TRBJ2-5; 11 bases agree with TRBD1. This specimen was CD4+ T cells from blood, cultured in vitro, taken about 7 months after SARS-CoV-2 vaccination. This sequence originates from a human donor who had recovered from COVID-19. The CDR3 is CATSRVGGQGETFYQETQYF. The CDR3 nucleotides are TGTGCCACCAGCAGAGTTGGGGGACAGGGGGAAACTTTCTACCAAGAGACCCAGTACTTC.